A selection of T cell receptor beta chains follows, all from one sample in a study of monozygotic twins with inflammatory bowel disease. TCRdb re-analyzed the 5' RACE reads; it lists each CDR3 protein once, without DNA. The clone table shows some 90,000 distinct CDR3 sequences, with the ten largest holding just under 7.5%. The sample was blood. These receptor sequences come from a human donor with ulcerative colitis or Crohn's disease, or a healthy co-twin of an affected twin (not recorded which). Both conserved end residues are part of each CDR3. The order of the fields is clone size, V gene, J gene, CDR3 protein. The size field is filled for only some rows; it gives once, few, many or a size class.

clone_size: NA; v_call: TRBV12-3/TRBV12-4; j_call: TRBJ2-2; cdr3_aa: CASSWRVWGELFF
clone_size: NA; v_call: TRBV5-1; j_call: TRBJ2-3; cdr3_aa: CASSLAGRSGTSTDTQYF
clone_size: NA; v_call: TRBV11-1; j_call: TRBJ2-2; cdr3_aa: CASGSPPRVEATGELFF
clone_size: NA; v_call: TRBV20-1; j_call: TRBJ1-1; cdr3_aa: CSAWDSTEAFF
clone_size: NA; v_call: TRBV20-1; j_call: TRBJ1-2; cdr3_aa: CSAPGGGHYGYTF
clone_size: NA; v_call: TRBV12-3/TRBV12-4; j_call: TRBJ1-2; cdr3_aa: CASSSAGASNYGYTF
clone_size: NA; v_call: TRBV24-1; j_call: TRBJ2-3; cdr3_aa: CATSASETAGGEWIFTDTQYF
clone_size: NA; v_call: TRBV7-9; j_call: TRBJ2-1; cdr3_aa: CASRTVGLVYNEQFF
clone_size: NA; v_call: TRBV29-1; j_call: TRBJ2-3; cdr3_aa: CSTGAGTDTQYF
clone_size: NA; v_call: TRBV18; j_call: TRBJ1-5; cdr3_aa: CASSLAGDTLSNQPQHF
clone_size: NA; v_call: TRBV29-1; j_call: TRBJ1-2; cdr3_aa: CSAAKRGVYGYTF
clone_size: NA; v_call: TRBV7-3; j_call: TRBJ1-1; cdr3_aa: CASSLSPGGMNTEAFF
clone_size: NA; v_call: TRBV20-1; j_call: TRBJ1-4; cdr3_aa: CSARDIKKGKQEKLFF
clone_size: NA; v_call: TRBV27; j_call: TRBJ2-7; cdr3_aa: CASRRQGAPYEQYF
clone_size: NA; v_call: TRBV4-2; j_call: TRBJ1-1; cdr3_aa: CASSQERHSHGGEAFF
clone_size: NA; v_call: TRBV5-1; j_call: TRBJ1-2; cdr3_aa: CASSRPSSSVGTLDGYTF
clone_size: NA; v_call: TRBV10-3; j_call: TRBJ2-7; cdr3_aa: CAINRAGLIPGEQYF
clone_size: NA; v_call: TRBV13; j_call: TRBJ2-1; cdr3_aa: CASRPRGGGDEQFF
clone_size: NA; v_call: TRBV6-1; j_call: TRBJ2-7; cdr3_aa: CASSNQVASSYEQYF
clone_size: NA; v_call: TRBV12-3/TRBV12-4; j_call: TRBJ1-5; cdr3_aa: CASSFYTDQPQHF
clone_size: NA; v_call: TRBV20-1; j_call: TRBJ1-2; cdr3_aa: CSAYQGYGYTF
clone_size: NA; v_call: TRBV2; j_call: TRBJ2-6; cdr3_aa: CASSDQPVSSGANVLTF
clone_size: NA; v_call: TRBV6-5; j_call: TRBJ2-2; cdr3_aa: CASSYSIGPRELFF
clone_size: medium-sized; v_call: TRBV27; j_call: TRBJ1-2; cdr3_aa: CASRVQGANYGYTF
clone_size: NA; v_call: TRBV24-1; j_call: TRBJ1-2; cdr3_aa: CATSDFRGYTF
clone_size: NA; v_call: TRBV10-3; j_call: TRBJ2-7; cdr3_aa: CAISEQAGYEQYF
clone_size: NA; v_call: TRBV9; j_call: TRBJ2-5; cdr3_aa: CASSVSGTGAVETQYF
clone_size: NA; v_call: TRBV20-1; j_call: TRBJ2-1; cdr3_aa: CSARLRRSTYNEQFF
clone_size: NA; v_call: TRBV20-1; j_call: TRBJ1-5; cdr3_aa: CSAREGQNQPQHF
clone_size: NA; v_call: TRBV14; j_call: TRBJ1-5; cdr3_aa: CASSPDHNQPQHF
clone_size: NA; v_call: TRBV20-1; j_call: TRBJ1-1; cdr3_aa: CSARDYTEAFF
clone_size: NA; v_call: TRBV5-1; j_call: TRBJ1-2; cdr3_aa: CASSTGQGNSYGYTF
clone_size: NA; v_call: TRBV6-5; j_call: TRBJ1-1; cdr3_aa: CASSYVGVGNTEAFF
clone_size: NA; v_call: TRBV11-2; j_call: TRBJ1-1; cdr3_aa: CASSLETGSDEAFF
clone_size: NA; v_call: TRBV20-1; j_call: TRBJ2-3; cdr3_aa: CSARDSASGTDTQYF
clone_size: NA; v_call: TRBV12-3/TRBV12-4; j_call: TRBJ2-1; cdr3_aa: CASSFSRGSGEQFF
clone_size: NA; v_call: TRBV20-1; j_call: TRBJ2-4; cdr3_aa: CSTYPRAGAGAKNIQYF
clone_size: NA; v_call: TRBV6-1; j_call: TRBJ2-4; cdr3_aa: CASSLDKMGTAAGIQYF
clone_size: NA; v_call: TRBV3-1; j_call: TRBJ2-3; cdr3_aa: CASSLTRDTQYF
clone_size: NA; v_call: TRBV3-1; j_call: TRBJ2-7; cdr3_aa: CASSQGGQGIYEQYF